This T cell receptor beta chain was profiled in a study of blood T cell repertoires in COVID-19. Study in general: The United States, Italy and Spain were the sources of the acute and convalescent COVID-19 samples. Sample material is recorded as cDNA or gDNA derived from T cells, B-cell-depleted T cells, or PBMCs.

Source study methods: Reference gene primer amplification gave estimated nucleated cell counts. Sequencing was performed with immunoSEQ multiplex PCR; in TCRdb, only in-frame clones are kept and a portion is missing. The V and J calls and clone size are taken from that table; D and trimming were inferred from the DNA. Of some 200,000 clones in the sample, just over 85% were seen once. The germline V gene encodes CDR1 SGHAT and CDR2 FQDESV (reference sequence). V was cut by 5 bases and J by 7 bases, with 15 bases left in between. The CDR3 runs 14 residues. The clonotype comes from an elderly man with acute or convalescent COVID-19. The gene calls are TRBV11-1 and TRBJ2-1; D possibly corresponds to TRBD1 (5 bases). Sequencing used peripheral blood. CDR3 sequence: CASSPSDWTNEQFF. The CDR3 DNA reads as TGTGCCAGCAGCCCGAGTGATTGGACAAATGAGCAGTTCTTC.